This TCR beta chain was profiled in a study of shared clonotypes between healthy human individuals. The study's findings and limits: In the sorted subsets, rarefaction showed sequencing was incomplete despite large depth. Naive CD4 clonotypes overlapped across a handful of donors at roughly 5.1%.

The CDR3 has 13 amino acids. Germline-derived CDR1 and CDR2 are SGHRS and YFSETQ. Trimming stripped 2 bases from V and 0 bases from J, with 6 bases between. Using around 200 ng DNA, 30,000 or so T cell genomes, the sorted-subset replicate PCRs were run. TCRdb's copy holds only in-frame clones and misses some; the assay was immunoSEQ multiplex PCR. The sample has around 580,000 clones, about 98% seen once. Only CD45RO-negative cells positively selected for CCR7 counted as naive CD8 cells, so terminally differentiated effector memory CD45RA+ cells were excluded. Turning to this clone: As yet, its antigen is unknown.

This clonotype originated in a man in his thirties or forties in good health. The material sequenced was naive CD8+ T cells sorted from blood. This chain joins TRBV5-1 and TRBJ2-7, with D unresolved. In nucleotides, the CDR3 is TGCGCCAGCAGCTTCGCGCTCTCCTACGAGCAGTACTTC. Residues: CASSFALSYEQYF.